A single sample is the source of the 14 T cell receptor beta chains below, sequenced in a study of beta chain features in type 1 diabetes. Study-level results: Moderate but significant shortening of TCRB CDR3s was recorded in all four CD4+ subsets from Type 1 diabetes patients.

Since all of the isolated RNA was reverse transcribed, expressed TCRB transcripts were what got sequenced. Data came from immunoSEQ multiplex PCR; TCRdb stores just in-frame clones and leaves some out. This sample carries 400,000 or so clones, roughly a tenth of them seen once, and the ten largest clones take approximately 0.6%. Their cognate antigens are unknown. The sample consisted of central memory CD4+ T cells from blood. The receptors derive from a man aged 25 to 45 with type 1 diabetes.

This clone was seen only a few times. V usage is TRBV11-2 and J usage is TRBJ1-2, with a weak D call TRBD1 (5 bases). V dropped 1 base and J dropped 9 bases, with 12 bases sitting between them. The CDR3 totals 13 residues. Germline values: CDR1 SGHAT, CDR2 FQNNGV. The CDR3 bases are TGTGCCAGCAGCTTAGCGGGAGGGGTTAGCTACACCTTC. Protein sequence: CASSLAGGVSYTF. The whole variable domain, filled in from reference TRBV11-2 and TRBJ1-2, reads EAGVAQSPRYKIIEKRQSVAFWCNPISGHATLYWYQQILGQGPKLLIQFQNNGVVDDSQLPKDRFSAERLKGVDSTLKIQPAKLEDSAVYLCASSLAGGVSYTFGSGTRLTVV.

The rearrangement joins TRBV5-1 to TRBJ2-1, with D possibly being TRBD2 (6 bases). Per germline, CDR1 SGHRS and CDR2 YFSETQ. The CDR3 loop spans 16 amino acids. V was cut by 4 bases and J by 7 bases, with 21 bases left in between. The CDR3 DNA follows: TGCGCCAGCAGCCTGGGAGCGGGCCTACTAACGAATGAGCAGTTCTTC. This sequence encodes CASSLGAGLLTNEQFF.

The sample holds a few counts of this clone. The chain links TRBV4-3 to TRBJ1-4; 7 nucleotides align to TRBD1. Germline loops: CDR1 LGHNA, CDR2 YSLEER. The V and J ends lost 3 bases and 8 bases, in that order; junction bases with no gene match: 6. The CDR3 extends over 14 amino acids. Here the CDR3 DNA reads TGCGCCAGCAGCCAGAGACAGGGCGGGGAAAAACTGTTTTTT. Translated, it gives CASSQRQGGEKLFF.

Turning to this clone: Other DNA sequences in the same sample also yield this CDR3. This chain's CDR3 is CASSPDLLNTEAFF. The CDR3 DNA follows: TGTGCCAGCTCACCAGACTTACTAAACACTGAAGCTTTCTTT. The chain couples TRBV18 to TRBJ1-1; D not resolved. Germline values: CDR1 KGHSH, CDR2 LQKENI. The V end lost 2 bases, the J end lost 2 bases, and 9 bases lay between the germline ends. The CDR3 spans 14 residues.

The table lists this clone with a few counts. The CDR3 spells CATSTSRGTGNTIYF. CDR3 nucleotide sequence: TGTGCCACCAGCACGAGCCGCGGGACTGGAAACACCATATATTTT. The chain uses TRBV15 and TRBJ1-3, with unresolved D. The CDR3 totals 15 residues. The V gene lost 4 bases and the J gene lost 2 bases, with 12 bases spanning the gap. The germline V gene encodes CDR1 LNHNV and CDR2 YYDKDF (reference sequence).

This sequence joins TRBV28 and TRBJ2-5; 7 bases are a match to TRBD1. The assigned J gene may be wrong: the sequence end matches TRBJ2-7 better. CDR1 is MDHEN, CDR2 SYDVKM, per germline. The CDR3 totals 16 residues. This chain's CDR3 is CASSLWGTETNYEQYF. The CDR3 DNA reads as TGTGCCAGCAGTTTATGGGGGACAGAAACAAACTACGAGCAGTACTTC.

This clone was observed a handful of times. The chain has TRBV5-5 and TRBJ2-2; 7 bases fit TRBD2. The germline gives CDR1 SGHKS, CDR2 YYEKEE (reference sequence). V trimming: 4 bases; J trimming: 5 bases; junction bases outside the gene matches: 11. The length of the CDR3 is 16 residues. Here the CDR3 reads CASSPPTSTGTGELFF. The CDR3 bases are TGTGCCAGCAGCCCTCCGACTAGCACGGGTACCGGGGAGCTGTTTTTT.

The chain is built from TRBV25-1 and TRBJ1-1, with a weak D call TRBD1 (6 bases). There are 13 residues in the CDR3. The V gene's germline CDR1 is MGHDK and CDR2 SYGVNS. V was cut by 7 bases and J by 10 bases, with 19 bases left in between. CDR3 residues: CASMVVGGSVAFF. For the CDR3, the DNA is TGTGCCAGCATGGTTGTCGGGGGCTCGGTAGCTTTCTTT.

This clone was recorded a few times. J is TRBJ1-4 and V is TRBV28; D ambiguous. CDR3 length: 14 residues. V was cut by 5 bases and J by 4 bases, with 11 bases left in between. CDR1 is MDHEN and CDR2 is SYDVKM in the germline V gene. The CDR3 nucleotides read TGTGCCAGCAGTGTGGTGGCATATAATGAAAAACTGTTTTTT. Protein product: CASSVVAYNEKLFF.

CDR3 nucleotide sequence: TGCGCCAGCAGCCCTACTATATCGACTAGCGAATTGAGCACAGATACGCAGTATTTT. It yields the protein CASSPTISTSELSTDTQYF. The rearrangement links TRBV5-1 to TRBJ2-3; TRBD2 aligns across 8 bases. In germline, CDR1 is SGHRS, CDR2 YFSETQ. This CDR3 contains 19 residues. V trimming: 4 bases; J trimming: 0 bases; junction bases outside the gene matches: 16.

This clone was counted only a few times. V is TRBV27 and J is TRBJ2-7; tentatively, D is TRBD2 (6 bases). Germline V gene lookup returns CDR1 MNHEY and CDR2 SMNVEV (reference sequence). Deletions cut 5 bases from V and 7 bases from J, with 15 bases between. CDR3 size: 13 residues. The CDR3 nucleotides are TGTGCCAGCAGTCCGCCTTCAGGGAGGGAGCAGTACTTC. Protein product: CASSPPSGREQYF.

The rearrangement uses TRBV9 and TRBJ2-3; D is uncertain. The V gene lost 3 bases and the J gene lost 4 bases, with 15 bases spanning the gap. The CDR3 spans 15 residues. Germline CDR1 and CDR2: SGDLS and YYNGEE. The CDR3 DNA is TGTGCCAGCAGCGCCTCTTTTGCGTCGTCAGATACGCAGTATTTT. Translated: CASSASFASSDTQYF. Full variable domain (outside the CDR3, taken from reference TRBV9 and TRBJ2-3): DSGVTQTPKHLITATGQRVTLRCSPRSGDLSVYWYQQSLDQGLQFLIQYYNGEERAKGNILERFSAQQFPDLHSELNLSSLELGDSALYFCASSASFASSDTQYFGPGTRLTVL.

The CDR3 loop reads CASWDPRHEQFF. The CDR3 DNA reads TGTGCCAGCTGGGACCCCCGCCATGAGCAGTTCTTC. The V call is TRBV6-5, the J call TRBJ2-1, with D tentatively TRBD1 or TRBD2 (5 bases each). The germline gives CDR1 MNHEY, CDR2 SVGAGI. V lost 8 bases to trimming and J lost 8 bases, with 13 bases between them. The length of the CDR3 is 12 residues.

The J gene is TRBJ1-4, the V gene TRBV6-5; maybe TRBD1 (5 bases). This CDR3 has 15 residues. Germline assignment: CDR1 MNHEY and CDR2 SVGAGI. V lost 4 bases, J lost 4 bases, and 13 bases lay in between. The CDR3 DNA follows: TGTGCCAGCAGTTTAGACAGAAGTCTTAATGAAAAACTGTTTTTT. Its translation is CASSLDRSLNEKLFF.